This T cell receptor beta chain comes out of a study of radiotherapy plus CTLA-4 blockade in lung cancer. TCRdb's table, derived via immunoSEQ multiplex PCR, lists solely in-frame clones and lacks some. The sample yields around 85,000 clones, approximately 83% seen once. This CDR3 comprises 13 residues. Between the trimmed V and J ends, which lost 5 bases and 5 bases, there was a span of 12 bases. In germline, CDR1 is MNHNS, CDR2 SASEGT. The study treated chemo-refractory metastatic non-small-cell lung cancer patients with focal radiation plus ipilimumab CTLA-4 blockade. This clone was counted a single time. Its antigen is undetermined. Study-wide results and caveats: Subsequent to radiotherapy plus ipilimumab, tumor-derived TCR clones underwent expansion in blood.

The chain carries TRBV6-1 and TRBJ2-5, with no clear D. The TCR sequence derives from a human donor with non-small cell lung cancer who had a partial response to radiotherapy plus ipilimumab. The sequencing here drew on peripheral blood, taken from a patient treated with radiotherapy plus ipilimumab. The CDR3, as DNA: TGTGCCAGCAGTTTCAGTGCCCTCGAGACCCAGTACTTC. Its protein product is CASSFSALETQYF.